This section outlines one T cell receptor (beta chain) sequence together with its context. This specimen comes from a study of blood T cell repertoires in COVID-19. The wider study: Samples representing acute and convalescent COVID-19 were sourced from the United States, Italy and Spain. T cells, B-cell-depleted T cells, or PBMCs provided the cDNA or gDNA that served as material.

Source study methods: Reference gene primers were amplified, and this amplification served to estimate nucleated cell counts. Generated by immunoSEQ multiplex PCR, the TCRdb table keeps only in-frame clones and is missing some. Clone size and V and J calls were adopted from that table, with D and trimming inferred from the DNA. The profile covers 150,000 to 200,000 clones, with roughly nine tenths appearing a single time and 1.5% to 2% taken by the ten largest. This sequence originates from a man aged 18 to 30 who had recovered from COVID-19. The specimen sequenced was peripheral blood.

The CDR3 is CASSLGVATNTEAFF. DNA of the CDR3: TGTGCCAGCAGCTTGGGAGTCGCTACGAACACTGAAGCTTTCTTT. The gene calls are TRBV5-8 and TRBJ1-1; D is uncertain. The germline gives CDR1 SGHTS, CDR2 YDEGEE. The CDR3 loop spans 15 amino acids. With 0 bases removed from V and 1 base from J, the gap between germline ends came to 10 bases.